The sample holds many counts of the clone carrying this TCR beta chain. This sample was taken from a study of human T cells and chemical hapten exposure. TCRdb processed the RACE reads anew with MiXCR; each CDR3 protein has one entry. The repertoire holds about 300,000 distinct CDR3 sequences, with approximately 5.8% as singletons. The time point here: pre-sensitization, week 0. The treatment was: therapeutic diphenylcyclopropenone sensitization with weekly scalp DPC. Researchers sampled blood before each patch test went on. Sample donors consisted of patients with alopecia, aged 18 to 70 years, who were suitable for DPC. Source: whole blood, taken in connection with sensitization to the hapten diphenylcyclopropenone (DPC). This clonotype was sampled from a woman in her late teens or twenties with alopecia areata. Some clones in this sample may be carry-over from other donors' samples.

CDR3 sequence reads: CASSFGASGGTDTQYF. CDR3 bases: TGTGCCAGCAGCTTTGGGGCTAGCGGGGGAACAGATACGCAGTATTTT. The J gene is TRBJ2-3, the V gene TRBV7-2, with 10 bases identical to TRBD2. The V gene end was trimmed by 3 bases and the J gene end by 3 bases; junction bases not matched to a gene: 6. The CDR3 is 16 residues long. Germline loops: CDR1 SGHTA, CDR2 FQGNSA.